Sequencing of this T cell receptor (beta chain) was carried out in a study of T cell responses to AZD1222 COVID-19 vaccine. Background on the study: Some second doses came at about 4 weeks and others at about 12 weeks; these were pooled. General study findings and limits: Regions 160-218 and 743-854 dominated among vaccine-associated CD4 TCRs spanning spike. The study found Spike-specific TCR breadth and depth rose after two AZD1222 doses. Reports indicate that nearly half of spike-specific TCRs are directed at unmutated variant regions.

Only in-frame clones appear in the TCRdb table, and some are missing; sequencing was by immunoSEQ multiplex PCR. The sample shows 130,000 to 150,000 clones, roughly 89% of them seen only once. As for this clone: The antigen is not known.

Germline V lookup: CDR1 LNHDA, CDR2 SQIVND (reference sequence). The CDR3 runs to 15 residues. Trimming shortened V by 6 bases and J by 1 base, and 15 bases separated the two germline ends. The rearrangement joins TRBV19 to TRBJ1-2; no clear D. The material sequenced was peripheral blood, taken on day 0 of AZD1222 vaccination. This sequence was found in an adult in good health. The CDR3 is CASRGNININYGYTF. The CDR3 DNA reads as TGTGCCAGTAGGGGCAACATAAATATTAACTATGGCTACACCTTC.